The rows below give T cell receptor beta chains drawn from one sample of a study of response to subunit inactivated influenza vaccine. MiXCR, applied by TCRdb to the RT-PCR reads, yields one record per CDR3 protein. The sample includes 500,000 to 600,000 distinct CDR3 sequences, approximately 10% of them seen just once. These same data were also listed under a study on T cells expressing NK-cell markers.

Sequences were derived from PBMCs from blood, sampled on the day of vaccination. The receptors here all came from a man in his forties or fifties who received an inactivated influenza vaccine. CDR3s include the opening cysteine and the closing phenylalanine or tryptophan. The D gene is left open where the match is weak. Clone size is stated in some rows and not others, as once, few, many or a class when expanded.

abundance	v_gene	d_gene	len	j_gene	CDR3nt	CDR3aa
few	TRBV7-9	NA	16	TRBJ2-1	TGTGCCAGCAGCTTATGGAGCGGTATTCTTTACAATGAGCAGTTCTTC	CASSLWSGILYNEQFF
NA	TRBV5-5	TRBD1	14	TRBJ1-3	TGTGCCAGCAGCTCTCGGCAGGGGGCGGACACCATATATTTT	CASSSRQGADTIYF
NA	TRBV12-3/TRBV12-4	NA	12	TRBJ2-1	TGTGCCAGCAGTCGTAGCGTCACTGGGCAGTTCTTC	CASSRSVTGQFF
few	TRBV25-1	TRBD2	15	TRBJ2-7	TGTGCCAGACTCCGGATACAAGCGGGGGCTACCGAGCAGTACTTC	CARLRIQAGATEQYF
many	TRBV9	NA	15	TRBJ2-3	TGTGCCAGCAGCGAGGGTGGGGGAACCACAGATACGCAGTATTTT	CASSEGGGTTDTQYF
few	TRBV5-5	TRBD1	12	TRBJ1-1	TGTGCCAGCAGCCCCGACAGGGAAGAAGCTTTCTTT	CASSPDREEAFF
few	TRBV27	NA	15	TRBJ2-5	TGTGCCAGCAGTTTATACCCCCGAATCCAAGAGACCCAGTACTTC	CASSLYPRIQETQYF
NA	TRBV20-1	NA	14	TRBJ2-3	TGCAGTGCTAGGTCCGGCGGGGTGGGAGATACGCAGTATTTT	CSARSGGVGDTQYF
many	TRBV6-2/TRBV6-3	TRBD1	15	TRBJ2-2	TGTGCCAGCAGTGACGGACAGGGCAACACCGGGGAGCTGTTTTTT	CASSDGQGNTGELFF
NA	TRBV3-1	NA	16	TRBJ2-5	TGTGCCAGCAGCCAAGGTTACCGGGGGCCTCAAGAGACCCAGTACTTC	CASSQGYRGPQETQYF
many	TRBV6-2/TRBV6-3	NA	14	TRBJ2-5	TGTGCCAGCAGTTACTGGACAGATCAAGAGACCCAGTACTTC	CASSYWTDQETQYF
NA	TRBV12-3/TRBV12-4	NA	14	TRBJ1-4	TGTGCCAGCAGCAATGGACAGATTAATGAAAAACTGTTTTTT	CASSNGQINEKLFF
NA	TRBV9	NA	14	TRBJ2-1	TGTGCCAGCAGCGAGGTTATTTGGGGAGATGAGCAGTTCTTC	CASSEVIWGDEQFF
many	TRBV7-2	NA	13	TRBJ2-1	TGTGCCAGCAGTCGGGGCCCCTACAATGAGCAGTTCTTC	CASSRGPYNEQFF
many	TRBV5-4	NA	19	TRBJ2-1	TGTGCCAGCAGCTTGGCTGCGGGTTCCGGCTCCTACTCCTACAATGAGCAGTTCTTC	CASSLAAGSGSYSYNEQFF
NA	TRBV24-1	TRBD2	16	TRBJ2-1	TGTGCCACCAGTGATTCCCCTAGCGGGAGGGTCGATGAGCAGTTCTTC	CATSDSPSGRVDEQFF
few	TRBV12-3/TRBV12-4	TRBD2	16	TRBJ2-1	TGTGCCAGCAGTTTACGGGGACTAGCGATTTGGGATGAGCAGTTCTTC	CASSLRGLAIWDEQFF
many	TRBV12-3/TRBV12-4	NA	15	TRBJ1-1	TGTGCCAGCAGTTTCGACAGGAGGACTAACACTGAAGCTTTCTTT	CASSFDRRTNTEAFF
many	TRBV4-2	NA	15	TRBJ2-5	TGTGCCAGCAGCCAAGTTTCGACAGAGGGAGAGACCCAGTACTTC	CASSQVSTEGETQYF
NA	TRBV24-1	TRBD2	17	TRBJ2-1	TGTGCCACCAGTGAAGCTCGCGGACTAGCGGGAGTACTCGTGCAGTTCTTC	CATSEARGLAGVLVQFF
NA	TRBV5-1	NA	16	TRBJ1-3	TGCGCCAGCAGCCCCTCGGGATGGGGTCCTGGAAACACCATATATTTT	CASSPSGWGPGNTIYF
few	TRBV2	NA	13	TRBJ2-5	TGTGCCAGCAGTAGGAAAGGGGAAGAGACCCAGTACTTC	CASSRKGEETQYF
NA	TRBV3-1	TRBD1	13	TRBJ1-2	TGTGCCAGCAGCACAGGGGCCGCCTTTGGCTACACCTTC	CASSTGAAFGYTF
few	TRBV7-8	NA	16	TRBJ2-7	TGTGCCAGCAGCTTAGAAACGGCGAAGAGCTCCTACGAGCAGTACTTC	CASSLETAKSSYEQYF
many	TRBV6-5	TRBD1	16	TRBJ2-7	TGTGCCAGCAGTTACTCGAGGAGGACAGGGGGCTACGAGCAGTACTTC	CASSYSRRTGGYEQYF
few	TRBV19	TRBD2	16	TRBJ2-2	TGTGCCAGTAGTATTCTGGCGGGAGCGTACACCGGGGAGCTGTTTTTT	CASSILAGAYTGELFF
few	TRBV29-1	TRBD2	17	TRBJ2-5	TGCAGCGTCGTTATAACTAGCGGGGGCCCGCTGGGAGAGACCCAGTACTTC	CSVVITSGGPLGETQYF
few	TRBV5-6	TRBD2	16	TRBJ2-3	TGTGCCAGCAGCCCGGCAGGCGGGGGGGCGGCAGATACGCAGTATTTT	CASSPAGGGAADTQYF
NA	TRBV4-3	TRBD1	16	TRBJ2-3	TGCGCCAGCAGCCAAAGGACAGGGGGCGGCACAGATACGCAGTATTTT	CASSQRTGGGTDTQYF
NA	TRBV6-5	NA	16	TRBJ2-2	TGTGCCAGCAGTTACCGGGGCAGGGTGGGGACCGGGGAGCTGTTTTTT	CASSYRGRVGTGELFF
NA	TRBV20-1	NA	14	TRBJ1-5	TGCAGTGCTAACCCATCAAAGGGCAATCAGCCCCAGCATTTT	CSANPSKGNQPQHF
many	TRBV14	NA	13	TRBJ1-2	TGTGCCAGCAGCCAAGATTCCTACTATGGCTACACCTTC	CASSQDSYYGYTF
NA	TRBV3-1	NA	14	TRBJ2-7	TGTGCCAGCAGGAACGGGCAGGGTTCCTACGAGCAGTACTTC	CASRNGQGSYEQYF
NA	TRBV28	NA	15	TRBJ2-7	TGTGCCAGCAGCCCGGGCGGGAGCAGGGGTTACGAGCAGTACTTC	CASSPGGSRGYEQYF
NA	TRBV11-2	NA	15	TRBJ2-3	TGTGCCAGCAGCTTGTTTACGGGACCCACAGATACGCAGTATTTT	CASSLFTGPTDTQYF
NA	TRBV5-1	TRBD1	16	TRBJ2-7	TGCGCCAGCAGCTTGGCCGGACAGGGCTATCCCTACGAGCAGTACTTC	CASSLAGQGYPYEQYF
NA	TRBV19	NA	15	TRBJ1-1	TGTGCCAGTAGTCTCCAATATGGGACGAACACTGAAGCTTTCTTT	CASSLQYGTNTEAFF
few	TRBV10-1	TRBD2	17	TRBJ2-3	TGCGCCAGCAGTGAGTCCCTAGCGGGGGGGCTCGCAGATACGCAGTATTTT	CASSESLAGGLADTQYF
few	TRBV2	NA	14	TRBJ2-1	TGTGCCAGCAGGAGGTACGCGGTATACAATGAGCAGTTCTTC	CASRRYAVYNEQFF
few	TRBV3-1	NA	13	TRBJ2-7	TGTGCCAGCAGCGATCTTACAGGGACCGAGCAGTACTTC	CASSDLTGTEQYF
NA	TRBV3-1	NA	16	TRBJ2-7	TGTGCCAGCAGCCAAGATGGGCAGGTCCTTTCCTACGAGCAGTACTTC	CASSQDGQVLSYEQYF
few	TRBV7-6	NA	17	TRBJ2-7	TGTGCCAGCAGCTTAGGTTCCCTCGGACTCCGCGGGTACGAGCAGTACTTC	CASSLGSLGLRGYEQYF
few	TRBV11-1	NA	18	TRBJ1-5	TGTGCCAGCAGCTTAGCTCCTTTAGGACAGAGGAACAATCAGCCCCAGCATTTT	CASSLAPLGQRNNQPQHF
few	TRBV7-9	NA	14	TRBJ2-3	TGTGCCAGCAGCATGCCACAGGGTTCAGATACGCAGTATTTT	CASSMPQGSDTQYF
NA	TRBV7-7	NA	17	TRBJ2-3	TGTGCCAGCAGCGCATGGACAGGCCAGCGGGGCACAGATACGCAGTATTTT	CASSAWTGQRGTDTQYF
NA	TRBV28	TRBD2	14	TRBJ2-1	TGTGCCACCCTGACTAGCGGGGCCGGAAATGAGCAGTTCTTC	CATLTSGAGNEQFF
NA	TRBV12-3/TRBV12-4	NA	14	TRBJ1-1	TGTGCCAGCAGTTTACTCATGGGGGGCACTGAAGCTTTCTTT	CASSLLMGGTEAFF
few	TRBV12-3/TRBV12-4	TRBD1	15	TRBJ2-2	TGTGCCGGAAAAGTGGGGACAGGGAACACCGGGGAGCTGTTTTTT	CAGKVGTGNTGELFF
many	TRBV12-3/TRBV12-4	TRBD1	14	TRBJ1-5	TGTGCCAGCAGCTACCGACAGGGATCTCAGCCCCAGCATTTT	CASSYRQGSQPQHF
NA	TRBV5-1	TRBD2	15	TRBJ2-3	TGCGCCAGCCCGGGACTAGCGGGATTCACAGATACGCAGTATTTT	CASPGLAGFTDTQYF
few	TRBV15	NA	13	TRBJ1-2	TGTGCCACCAGCAGCCTTATCAGGGAGGGCTACACCTTC	CATSSLIREGYTF
NA	TRBV9	NA	14	TRBJ2-3	TGTGCCAGCAGCGTAGGAACCTACACGAATACGCAGTATTTT	CASSVGTYTNTQYF
few	TRBV5-1	TRBD2	19	TRBJ2-1	TGCGCCAGCAGCTTGGCTCGGACTAGCGGGACCAGCTCCTACAATGAGCAGTTCTTC	CASSLARTSGTSSYNEQFF